The rows below give T cell receptor beta chains drawn from one sample of a study of shared clonotypes between healthy human individuals. Sequencing used immunoSEQ multiplex PCR; TCRdb keeps in-frame clones, though not all of them. The top ten clones hold around 2% of a sample with 730,000 or so clones, roughly 78% of them seen once. Sequenced: memory CD4+ T cells sorted from blood. The receptors originated from a woman between 25 and 40 years old in good health. CDR3s include the opening cysteine and the closing phenylalanine or tryptophan. D genes are given only for firm matches. Not every row has a clone size; where given, it reads once, few, many or a size class.

.,.,TRBJ2-1,TRBV28,CASSLWQKRNEQFF,TGTGCCAGCAGTTTATGGCAGAAAAGAAATGAGCAGTTCTTC
.,.,TRBJ2-1,TRBV11-2,CASSPLMGGDWNEQFF,TGTGCCAGCAGCCCACTAATGGGGGGAGACTGGAATGAGCAGTTCTTC
TRBD1,.,TRBJ1-5,TRBV4-1,CASSQGTGLDQPQHF,TGCGCCAGCAGCCAAGGGACAGGGCTGGATCAGCCCCAGCATTTT
.,.,TRBJ2-3,TRBV11-3,CASSPKTSYHQYF,TGTGCCAGCAGCCCAAAAACAAGTTACCATCAGTATTTT
TRBD1,.,TRBJ1-5,TRBV30,CAWSVPSCTGGRNNQPQHF,TGTGCCTGGAGTGTACCATCGTGCACAGGGGGCCGTAACAATCAGCCCCAGCATTTT
.,.,TRBJ2-2,TRBV7-9,CASKPTGNTGELFF,TGTGCCAGCAAGCCGACAGGGAACACCGGGGAGCTGTTTTTT
TRBD2,.,TRBJ2-2,TRBV5-1,CASSLATAGDNSNTGELFF,TGCGCCAGCAGCTTGGCGACAGCGGGAGATAACTCGAACACCGGGGAGCTGTTTTTT
.,once,TRBJ2-3,TRBV27,CASSPPQPDTQYF,TGTGCCAGCAGTCCCCCCCAGCCGGATACGCAGTATTTT
.,.,TRBJ2-5,TRBV9,CASSVAPRGVGETQYF,TGTGCCAGCAGCGTAGCCCCTAGGGGAGTGGGAGAGACCCAGTACTTC
.,.,TRBJ2-7,TRBV19,CATARGHLSSYEQYF,TGTGCCACCGCCCGGGGACACCTAAGCTCCTACGAGCAGTACTTC
TRBD1,.,TRBJ2-3,TRBV9,CASSPGGYTDTQYF,TGTGCCAGCAGCCCAGGGGGCTACACAGATACGCAGTATTTT
.,.,TRBJ2-2,TRBV13,CASSTRGGGYTGELFF,TGTGCCAGCAGCACCAGGGGAGGAGGATACACCGGGGAGCTGTTTTTT
.,.,TRBJ2-4,TRBV4-1,CASSPARGGAKNIQYF,TGCGCCAGCAGCCCCGCCCGAGGGGGGGCCAAAAACATTCAGTACTTC
TRBD2,.,TRBJ2-3,TRBV30,CASSGRASTDTQYF,TGTGCCTCGAGCGGGAGGGCTAGCACAGATACGCAGTATTTT
.,.,TRBJ2-3,TRBV5-1,CASSLGGAPSTDTQYF,TGCGCCAGCAGCTTGGGTGGGGCGCCCAGCACAGATACGCAGTATTTT
TRBD2,once,TRBJ2-3,TRBV5-1,CASRSSGNTDTQYF,TGCGCCAGCAGATCTAGCGGGAATACAGATACGCAGTATTTT
.,.,TRBJ1-2,TRBV5-1,CASSSEGPGVSYGYTF,TGCGCCAGCAGCTCGGAGGGTCCTGGGGTCAGCTATGGCTACACCTTC
TRBD2,.,TRBJ2-2,TRBV28,CASSPLAGGPGNTGELFF,TGTGCCAGCAGTCCACTAGCGGGAGGTCCGGGGAACACCGGGGAGCTGTTTTTT
TRBD2,.,TRBJ2-7,TRBV7-2,CASSLSGGRNEQYF,TGTGCCAGCAGCTTATCAGGCGGGAGAAACGAGCAGTACTTC
.,.,TRBJ2-5,TRBV11-3,CASEARLRGRETQYF,TGTGCCAGCGAAGCCCGACTGAGGGGGAGAGAGACCCAGTACTTC
TRBD1,few,TRBJ2-7,TRBV2,CASSGQGYEQYF,TGTGCCAGCAGTGGACAGGGCTACGAGCAGTACTTC
.,.,TRBJ2-1,TRBV7-8,CASSLGVLTVYNEQFF,TGTGCCAGCAGCTTAGGTGTGTTAACCGTCTACAATGAGCAGTTCTTC
.,few,TRBJ1-5,TRBV6-4,CASSDSTDNQPQHF,TGTGCCAGCAGTGACTCGACGGATAATCAGCCCCAGCATTTT
.,.,TRBJ2-7,TRBV2,CASSGAYEQYF,TGTGCCAGCAGTGGGGCCTACGAGCAGTACTTC
TRBD2,.,TRBJ2-3,TRBV10-1,CASRGTSGRAGTDTQYF,TGCGCCAGCAGGGGGACTAGCGGGAGGGCCGGGACAGATACGCAGTATTTT